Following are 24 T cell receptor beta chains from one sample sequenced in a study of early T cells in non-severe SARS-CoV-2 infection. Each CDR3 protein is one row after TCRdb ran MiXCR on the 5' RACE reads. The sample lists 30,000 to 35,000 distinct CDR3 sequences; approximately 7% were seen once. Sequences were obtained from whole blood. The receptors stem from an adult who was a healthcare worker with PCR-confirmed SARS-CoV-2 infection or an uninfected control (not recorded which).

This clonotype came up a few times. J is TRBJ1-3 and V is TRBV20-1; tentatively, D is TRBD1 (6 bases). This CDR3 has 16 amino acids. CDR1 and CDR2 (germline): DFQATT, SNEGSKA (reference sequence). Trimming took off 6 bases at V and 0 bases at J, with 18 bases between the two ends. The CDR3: CSANTGSEPSGNTIYF. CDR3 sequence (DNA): TGCAGTGCAAACACAGGGTCCGAACCCTCTGGAAACACCATATATTTT.

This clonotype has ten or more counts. CDR3 DNA: TGTGCCATCAGCCAATCGACTAGCGGGAGGGCCCTCTCATTCTTC. Translated: CAISQSTSGRALSFF. This chain links TRBV10-3 with TRBJ2-1, with 14 bases fitting TRBD2. The CDR3 is 15 amino acids. With 6 bases clipped from V and 16 bases from J, the junction kept 14 bases outside the gene matches. From germline, CDR1 is ENHRY and CDR2 SYGVKD.

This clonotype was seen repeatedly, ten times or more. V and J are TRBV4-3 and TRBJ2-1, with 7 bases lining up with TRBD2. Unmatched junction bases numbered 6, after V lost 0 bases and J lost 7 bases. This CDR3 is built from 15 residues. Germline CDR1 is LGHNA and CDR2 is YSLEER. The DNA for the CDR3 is TGCGCCAGCAGCCAAGAATTCTATAGCGGGAATGAGCAGTTCTTC. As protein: CASSQEFYSGNEQFF.

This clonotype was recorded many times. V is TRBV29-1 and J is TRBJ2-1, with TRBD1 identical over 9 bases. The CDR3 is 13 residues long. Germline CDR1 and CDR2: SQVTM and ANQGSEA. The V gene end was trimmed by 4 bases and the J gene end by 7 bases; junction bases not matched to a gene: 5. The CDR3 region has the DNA TGCAGCGTTGCTCGGGACAGGGAGAATGAGCAGTTCTTC. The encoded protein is CSVARDRENEQFF.

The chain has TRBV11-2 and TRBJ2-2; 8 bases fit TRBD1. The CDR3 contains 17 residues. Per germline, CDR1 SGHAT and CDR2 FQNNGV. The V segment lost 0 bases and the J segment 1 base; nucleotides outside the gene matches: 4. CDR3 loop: CASSLDLGQGNTGELFF. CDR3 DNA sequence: TGTGCCAGCAGCTTAGACCTAGGACAGGGGAACACCGGGGAGCTGTTTTTT. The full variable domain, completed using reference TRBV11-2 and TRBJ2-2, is EAGVAQSPRYKIIEKRQSVAFWCNPISGHATLYWYQQILGQGPKLLIQFQNNGVVDDSQLPKDRFSAERLKGVDSTLKIQPAKLEDSAVYLCASSLDLGQGNTGELFFGEGSRLTVL.

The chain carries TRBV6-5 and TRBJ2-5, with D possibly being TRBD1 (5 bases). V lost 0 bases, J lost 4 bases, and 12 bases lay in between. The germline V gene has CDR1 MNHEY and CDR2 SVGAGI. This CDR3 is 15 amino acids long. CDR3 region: CASSYSQGISETQYF. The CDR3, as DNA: TGTGCCAGCAGTTACTCTCAGGGAATCTCAGAGACCCAGTACTTC.

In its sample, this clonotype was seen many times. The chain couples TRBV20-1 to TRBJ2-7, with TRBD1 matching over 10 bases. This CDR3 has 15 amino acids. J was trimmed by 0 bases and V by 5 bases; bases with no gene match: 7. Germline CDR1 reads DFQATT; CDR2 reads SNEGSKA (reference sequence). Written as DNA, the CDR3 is TGCAGTGCTCCCGGGGACAGGGGACCCTCCTACGAGCAGTACTTC. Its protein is CSAPGDRGPSYEQYF.

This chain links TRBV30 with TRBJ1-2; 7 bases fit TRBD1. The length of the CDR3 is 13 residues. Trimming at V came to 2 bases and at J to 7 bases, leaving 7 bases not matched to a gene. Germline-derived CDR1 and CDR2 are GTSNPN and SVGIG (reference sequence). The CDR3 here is CAWSLTGVSGYTF. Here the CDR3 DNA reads TGTGCCTGGAGTTTAACAGGGGTTTCTGGCTACACCTTC.

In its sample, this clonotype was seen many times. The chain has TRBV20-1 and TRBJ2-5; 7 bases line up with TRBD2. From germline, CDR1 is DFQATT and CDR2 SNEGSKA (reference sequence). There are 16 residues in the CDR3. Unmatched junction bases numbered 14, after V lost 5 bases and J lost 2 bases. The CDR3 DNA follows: TGCAGTGCTCACAACTATAACGTGGGGGGGCAAGAGACCCAGTACTTC. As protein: CSAHNYNVGGQETQYF.

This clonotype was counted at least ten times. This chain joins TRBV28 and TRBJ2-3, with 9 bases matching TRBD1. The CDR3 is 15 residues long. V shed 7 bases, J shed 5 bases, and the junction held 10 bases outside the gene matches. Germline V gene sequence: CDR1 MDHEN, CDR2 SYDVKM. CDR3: CASTSDRGWGDTQYF. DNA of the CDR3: TGTGCCAGCACCTCCGACAGGGGGTGGGGAGATACGCAGTATTTT.

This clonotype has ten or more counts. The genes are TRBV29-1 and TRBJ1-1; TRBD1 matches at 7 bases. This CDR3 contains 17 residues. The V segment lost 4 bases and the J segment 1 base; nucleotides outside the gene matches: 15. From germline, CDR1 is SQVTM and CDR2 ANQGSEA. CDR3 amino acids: CSVGTLAQGRWNTEAFF. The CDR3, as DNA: TGCAGCGTTGGAACCCTGGCACAGGGGCGGTGGAACACTGAAGCTTTCTTT.

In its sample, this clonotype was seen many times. In DNA form, the CDR3 reads TGTGCCAGCAGCTCTATTTTCGGGGAAGCTTTCTTT. Residues: CASSSIFGEAFF. V and J are TRBV7-9 and TRBJ1-1; D ambiguous. The germline V gene has CDR1 SEHNR and CDR2 FQNEAQ (reference sequence). V lost 4 bases, J lost 8 bases, and 11 bases lay in between. The CDR3 consists of 12 residues.

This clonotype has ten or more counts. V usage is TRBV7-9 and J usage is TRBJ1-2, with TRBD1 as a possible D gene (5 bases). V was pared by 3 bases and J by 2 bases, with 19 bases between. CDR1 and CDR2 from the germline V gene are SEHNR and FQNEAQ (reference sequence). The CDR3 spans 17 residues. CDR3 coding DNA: TGTGCCAGCAGCTTTCGGACCCTAGGTGGGGGAAACTATGGCTACACCTTC. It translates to CASSFRTLGGGNYGYTF.

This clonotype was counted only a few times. CDR3 protein: CASRGTGVNTEAFF. CDR3 coding DNA: TGTGCCAGTCGAGGAACAGGGGTGAACACTGAAGCTTTCTTT. The chain recombines TRBV7-9 with TRBJ1-1; 7 bases match TRBD1. The CDR3 covers 14 residues. Germline assignment: CDR1 SEHNR and CDR2 FQNEAQ (reference sequence). Germline trimming cut 9 bases from V and 0 bases from J; bases unmatched to any gene: 7.

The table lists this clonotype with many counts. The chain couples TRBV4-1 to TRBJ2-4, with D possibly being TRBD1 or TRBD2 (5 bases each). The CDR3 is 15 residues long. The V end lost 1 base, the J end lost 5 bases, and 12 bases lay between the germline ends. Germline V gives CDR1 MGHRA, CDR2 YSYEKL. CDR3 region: CASSQVEGFQNIQYF. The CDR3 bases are TGCGCCAGCAGCCAAGTTGAGGGGTTCCAAAACATTCAGTACTTC.

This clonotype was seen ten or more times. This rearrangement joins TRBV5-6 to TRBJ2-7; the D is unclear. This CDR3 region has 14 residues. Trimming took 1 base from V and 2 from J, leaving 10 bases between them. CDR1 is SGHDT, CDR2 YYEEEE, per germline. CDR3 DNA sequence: TGTGCCAGCAGCTTGTGGCTAGTCCCCTACGAGCAGTACTTC. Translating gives CASSLWLVPYEQYF.

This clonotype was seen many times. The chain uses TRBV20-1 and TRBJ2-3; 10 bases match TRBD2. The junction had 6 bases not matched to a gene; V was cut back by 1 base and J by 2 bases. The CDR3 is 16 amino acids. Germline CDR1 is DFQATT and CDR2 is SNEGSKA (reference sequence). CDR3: CSARAGGTSATDTQYF. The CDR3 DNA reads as TGCAGTGCTAGAGCCGGGGGGACTAGCGCCACAGATACGCAGTATTTT.

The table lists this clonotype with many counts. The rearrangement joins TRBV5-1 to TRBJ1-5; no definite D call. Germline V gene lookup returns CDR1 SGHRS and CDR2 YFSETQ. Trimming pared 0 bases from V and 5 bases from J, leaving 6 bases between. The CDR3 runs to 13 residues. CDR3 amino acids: CASSLDADQPQHF. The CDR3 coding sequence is TGCGCCAGCAGCTTGGACGCCGATCAGCCCCAGCATTTT.

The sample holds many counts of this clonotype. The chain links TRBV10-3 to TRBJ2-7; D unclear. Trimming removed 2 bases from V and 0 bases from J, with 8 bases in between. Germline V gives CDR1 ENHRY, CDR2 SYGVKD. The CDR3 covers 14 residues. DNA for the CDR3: TGTGCCATCAGTGAGGTGGTCAGCTCCTACGAGCAGTACTTC. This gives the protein CAISEVVSSYEQYF.

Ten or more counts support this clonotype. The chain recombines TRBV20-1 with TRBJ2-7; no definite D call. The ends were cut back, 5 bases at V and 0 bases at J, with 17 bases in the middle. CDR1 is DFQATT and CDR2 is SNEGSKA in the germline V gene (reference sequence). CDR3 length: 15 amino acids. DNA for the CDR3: TGCAGTGCTCCCCCTCCCGGGCTAGACTCCTACGAGCAGTACTTC. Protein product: CSAPPPGLDSYEQYF.

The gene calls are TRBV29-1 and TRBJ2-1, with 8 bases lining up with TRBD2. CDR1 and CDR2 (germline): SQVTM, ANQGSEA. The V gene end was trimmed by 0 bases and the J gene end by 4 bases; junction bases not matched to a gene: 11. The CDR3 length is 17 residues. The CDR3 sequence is CSVEDSPGLDSYNEQFF. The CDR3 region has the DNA TGCAGCGTTGAAGATAGTCCGGGACTAGACTCTTACAATGAGCAGTTCTTC.

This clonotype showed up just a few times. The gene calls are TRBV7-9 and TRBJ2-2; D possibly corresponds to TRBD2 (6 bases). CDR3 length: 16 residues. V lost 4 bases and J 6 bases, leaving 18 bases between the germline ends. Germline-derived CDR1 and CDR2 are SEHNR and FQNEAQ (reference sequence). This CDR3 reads CASSSYTGVEAGELFF. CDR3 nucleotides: TGTGCCAGCAGCTCCTACACGGGAGTGGAGGCCGGGGAGCTGTTTTTT.

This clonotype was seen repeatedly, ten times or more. The CDR3 DNA reads as TGTGCCAGCAGCCCCGACAGGGGGCGGGGCTACACCTTC. It is translated as CASSPDRGRGYTF. J is TRBJ1-2 and V is TRBV7-2, with 10 bases fitting TRBD1. This CDR3 is built from 13 residues. Germline V gene lookup returns CDR1 SGHTA and CDR2 FQGNSA. Trimming at V came to 5 bases and at J to 8 bases, leaving 5 bases not matched to a gene.

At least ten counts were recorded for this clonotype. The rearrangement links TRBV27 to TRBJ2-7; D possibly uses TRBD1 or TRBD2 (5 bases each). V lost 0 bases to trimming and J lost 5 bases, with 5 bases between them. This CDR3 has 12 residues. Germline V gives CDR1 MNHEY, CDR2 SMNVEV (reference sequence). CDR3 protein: CASSLSGDEQYF. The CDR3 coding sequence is TGTGCCAGCAGTTTATCGGGGGACGAGCAGTACTTC.